This section outlines one T cell receptor (beta chain) sequence together with its context. Antigen: not known. Each CDR3 protein gets one entry after TCRdb re-called the reads with MiXCR. The sample records around 280,000 distinct CDR3 sequences, about 13% being singletons. The CDR3 loop spans 14 amino acids. Trimming cost V 5 bases and J 0 bases, with 10 bases left between them. This sample is part of a study of T cell repertoires in cytomegalovirus infection. Whole-study findings and limits: Summed public TCR beta family frequency identified CMV carriers bearing the relevant HLA. HLA-C-restricted CMV-specific TCR beta clonotypes prevailed in the ex vivo response.

The rearrangement uses TRBV12-3 or TRBV12-4 and TRBJ1-1, with unresolved D. The receptor was derived from a human donor in good health (CMV status not recorded). Some clones in this sample may be carry-over from other donors' samples. Material for sequencing was PBMCs. CDR3 region: CASSASQVNTEAFF. CDR3 DNA sequence: TGTGCCAGCAGTGCCTCCCAGGTGAACACTGAAGCTTTCTTT.